A few counts support the clone carrying this T cell receptor (beta chain). This CDR3 has 13 residues. V lost 1 base, J lost 8 bases, and 9 bases lay in between. Semi-nested PCR with Nested Universal Primer A followed constant-region reverse priming of full-length variable regions. TCRdb reanalysed the 5' RACE reads using MiXCR and keeps one entry per CDR3 protein. Among 20,000 to 25,000 distinct CDR3 sequences listed, 30% were seen once. The rearrangement joins TRBV12-3 or TRBV12-4 to TRBJ2-1; tentative D call: TRBD2 (5 bases). The sequenced material came from tumor-infiltrating naive CD4+ T cells sorted from the breast tumor. Subset noted: naive CD4+ T cells, CD4+CD45RA+CD25-. This sequence was found in a female donor with breast cancer. The CDR3 DNA sequence: TGTGCCAGCAGTTTAGGGGAGATTCATGAGCAGTTCTTC. Protein: CASSLGEIHEQFF.